A single sample is the source of the 7 T cell receptor beta chains below, sequenced in a study of beta chain features in type 1 diabetes. Study conclusions and caveats: Type 1 diabetes patients had TCRB CDR3s that were shorter (moderately but significantly so) in all four CD4+ subsets.

Isolated RNA was reverse transcribed in full, so expressed TCRB transcripts were sequenced. Method: immunoSEQ multiplex PCR; TCRdb's copy keeps in-frame clones and lacks some. The sample has fewer than 350,000 clones, approximately 15% seen once; the top ten hold roughly 0.015%. The antigens for these receptors are not known. Sample: naive CD4+ T cells from blood. The receptors shown here come from a young man with type 1 diabetes.

The rearrangement joins TRBV6-5 to TRBJ2-1; TRBD1 is a possible D gene (6 bases). V shed 6 bases and J shed 6 bases, with 15 bases lying between them. The CDR3 extends over 14 amino acids. In germline, CDR1 is MNHEY, CDR2 SVGAGI. The CDR3 coding sequence is TGTGCCAGCAGCCCTAGACAGGTAGCCAATGAGCAGTTCTTC. This gives the protein CASSPRQVANEQFF.

The chain recombines TRBV23-1 with TRBJ1-2, with TRBD1 as a possible D gene (6 bases). Being an ORF, TRBV23-1 has a function that is uncertain. The CDR3 is made up of 18 amino acids. V shed 6 bases and J shed 1 base, with 24 bases lying between them. In DNA, the CDR3 is TGCGCCAGCAGAAAGGAGGGGGGGGCTAAACCCATTAACTATGGCTACACCTTC. Its translation is CASRKEGGAKPINYGYTF.

The gene calls are TRBV5-1 and TRBJ2-3; D remains ambiguous. This CDR3 has 15 residues. The ends were cut back, 3 bases at V and 2 bases at J, with 13 bases in the middle. Germline lookup yields CDR1 SGHRS and CDR2 YFSETQ. This chain's CDR3 is CASSSRGADTDTQYF. The DNA of the CDR3 is TGCGCCAGCAGCTCACGCGGAGCCGACACAGATACGCAGTATTTT.

This clone was observed a few times. V gene TRBV5-1 combines with J gene TRBJ1-2; 10 nucleotides align to TRBD1. The CDR3 is 14 residues long. With 3 bases clipped from V and 4 bases from J, the junction kept 3 bases outside the gene matches. Looked up from germline, CDR1 is SGHRS and CDR2 is YFSETQ. The CDR3 DNA reads TGCGCCAGCAGCTCCCGGGACAGGGGCTATGGCTACACCTTC. As protein: CASSSRDRGYGYTF.

CDR3 region: CASSGSGFSPNGYTF. Here the CDR3 DNA reads TGTGCCAGCAGCGGGAGTGGGTTTTCTCCCAATGGCTACACCTTC. The V and J genes are TRBV9 and TRBJ1-2, with no clear D. Per germline, CDR1 SGDLS and CDR2 YYNGEE. This CDR3 spans 15 amino acids. With 3 bases removed from V and 6 bases from J, the gap between germline ends came to 18 bases.

V is TRBV28 and J is TRBJ1-2; D not resolved. The CDR3 contains 13 residues. Trimming cost V 6 bases and J 1 base, with 9 bases left between them. Germline lookup yields CDR1 MDHEN and CDR2 SYDVKM. DNA of the CDR3: TGTGCCAGCAGATCAGGCGATAACTATGGCTACACCTTC. Translation gives CASRSGDNYGYTF.

The V call is TRBV5-1, the J call TRBJ2-3, with 11 positions matching TRBD2. Germline-derived CDR1 and CDR2 are SGHRS and YFSETQ. The J segment lost 7 bases and the V segment lost 0 bases, leaving 10 bases of the junction unmatched. The CDR3 has 17 residues. The CDR3 DNA is TGCGCCAGCAGCTTGGTTACCGGAACTAGCGGGGGAAATACGCAGTATTTT. It specifies CASSLVTGTSGGNTQYF.